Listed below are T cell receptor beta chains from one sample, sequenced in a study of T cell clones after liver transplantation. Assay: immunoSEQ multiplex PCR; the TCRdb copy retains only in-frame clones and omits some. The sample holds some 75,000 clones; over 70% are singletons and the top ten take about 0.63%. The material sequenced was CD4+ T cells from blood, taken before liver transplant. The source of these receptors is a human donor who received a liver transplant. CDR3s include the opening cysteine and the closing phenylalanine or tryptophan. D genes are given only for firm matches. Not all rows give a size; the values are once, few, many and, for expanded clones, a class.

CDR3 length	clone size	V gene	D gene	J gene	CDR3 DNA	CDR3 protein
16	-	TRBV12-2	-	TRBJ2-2	TGTGCAAGTCGCTTAGAATTAGCGGGAGTCACCGGGGAGCTGTTTTTT	CASRLELAGVTGELFF
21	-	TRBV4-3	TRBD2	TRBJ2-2	TGCGCCAGCAGCCAGGTCCAGATCAGGGTAGCGGGAGCTTCAAACACCGGGGAGCTGTTTTTT	CASSQVQIRVAGASNTGELFF
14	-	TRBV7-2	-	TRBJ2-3	TGTGCCAGCAGCTTAGCGGGACCCACAGATACGCAGTATTTT	CASSLAGPTDTQYF
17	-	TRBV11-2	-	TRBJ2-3	TGTGCCAGCAGCCCTTTGGGTGTTAGATTGTGGACAGATACGCAGTATTTT	CASSPLGVRLWTDTQYF
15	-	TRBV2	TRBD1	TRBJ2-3	TGTGCCAGCAGTGAGGAGGACAGGGTATCGGATACGCAGTATTTT	CASSEEDRVSDTQYF
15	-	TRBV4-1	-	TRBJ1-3	TGCGCCAGCAGCCTTTTTGCAAGCTCTGGAAACACCATATATTTT	CASSLFASSGNTIYF
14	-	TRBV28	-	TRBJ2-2	TGTGCCAGCGTCTCCGGGACCTACACCGGGGAGCTGTTTTTT	CASVSGTYTGELFF
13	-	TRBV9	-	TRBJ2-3	TGTGCCAGCAGCCTTTTTCCCACAGATACGCAGTATTTT	CASSLFPTDTQYF
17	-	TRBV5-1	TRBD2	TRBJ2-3	TGCGCCAGCAGCTTGGACGGACTAGCGGGAGGGTTAGATACGCAGTATTTT	CASSLDGLAGGLDTQYF
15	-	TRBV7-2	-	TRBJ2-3	TGTGCCAGCAGCCCGGATAGCTTGAGGGCAGATACGCAGTATTTT	CASSPDSLRADTQYF
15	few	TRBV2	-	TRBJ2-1	TGTGCCAGCAGTGAACAGTCAGGCCTTTTAAATGAGCAGTTCTTC	CASSEQSGLLNEQFF
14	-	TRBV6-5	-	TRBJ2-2	TGTGCCAGCCGATTTGGCCACCTCACCGGGGAGCTGTTTTTT	CASRFGHLTGELFF
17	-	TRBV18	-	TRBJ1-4	TGTGCCAGCTCCCGCAATTCGGCGGCTTCCCTTAATGAAAAACTGTTTTTT	CASSRNSAASLNEKLFF
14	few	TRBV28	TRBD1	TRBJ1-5	TGTGCCAGCAGCCTTGACAGGGGAGGACAGCCCCAGCATTTT	CASSLDRGGQPQHF
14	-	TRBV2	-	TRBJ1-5	TGTGCCAGCAGCGTGGATGGGAGCAATCAGCCCCAGCATTTT	CASSVDGSNQPQHF
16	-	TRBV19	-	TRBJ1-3	TGTGCCAGTACCAGGAGGATGAGATTCTCTGGAAACACCATATATTTT	CASTRRMRFSGNTIYF
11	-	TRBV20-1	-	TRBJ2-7	TGCAGTGCTAGAGACTCCTACGAGCAGTACTTC	CSARDSYEQYF
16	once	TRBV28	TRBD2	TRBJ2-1	TGTGCCAGCAGTTCTAGCGGCAAGAGCTCCTACAATGAGCAGTTCTTC	CASSSSGKSSYNEQFF
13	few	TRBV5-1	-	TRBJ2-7	TGCGCCAGCAGCCGAGACGGTAGCTACGAGCAGTACTTC	CASSRDGSYEQYF
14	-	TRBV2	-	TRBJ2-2	TGTGCCAGCAGTGTCTCCCCCGCTCTTGGGGAGCTGTTTTTT	CASSVSPALGELFF
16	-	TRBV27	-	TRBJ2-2	TGTGCCAGCAGTTTCATTGGGGGGCTCGTCACCGGGGAGCTGTTTTTT	CASSFIGGLVTGELFF
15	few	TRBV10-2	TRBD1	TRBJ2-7	TGCGCCAGTCGTGAAGGGACAGGGGCATCCTACGAGCAGTACTTC	CASREGTGASYEQYF